These 25 T cell receptor beta chains came from one sample sequenced in a study of CD8+CD57+ T cells in acquired aplastic anemia (dated by TCRdb to 2017 to 2018). The sequencer listed for this sample is Illumina HiSeq 2000. Genomic DNA served as template for TCR beta VDJ combination and CDR3 sequence profiling. TCRdb trimmed public reads at Q25 via fastp, called clones via MiXCR and kept in-frame beta chains. Under each unique CDR3 protein, matching rows form one entry showing the most common genes and DNA. The sample table records more than 95,000 distinct CDR3 sequences; 40% of these occur just once. Of the sample, 2.6% is held by the ten largest clones. Flow cytometry had shown CD8+CD57+ cell expansion in the patients selected for sequencing. The sequencing sample was made of sorted CD4+, CD8+, or CD8+CD57+ T cells (not recorded which) from PBMCs. The source is a human donor with aplastic anemia.

The chain couples TRBV25-1 to TRBJ2-2, with 9 positions matching TRBD1. The CDR3 runs 16 residues. Germline V lookup: CDR1 MGHDK, CDR2 SYGVNS. The V gene end was trimmed by 4 bases and the J gene end by 7 bases; junction bases not matched to a gene: 10. CDR3 region: CASSVLSTGGIGELFF. The CDR3 bases are TGTGCCAGCAGTGTACTTTCGACAGGGGGGATCGGGGAGCTGTTTTTT. The whole variable domain, filled in from reference TRBV25-1 and TRBJ2-2, reads EADIYQTPRYLVIGTGKKITLECSQTMGHDKMYWYQQDPGMELHLIHYSYGVNSTEKGDLSSESTVSRIRTEHFPLTLESARPSHTSQYLCASSVLSTGGIGELFFGEGSRLTVL.

This clonotype was observed once. This chain uses TRBV20-1 with TRBJ2-1; D possibly corresponds to TRBD2 (7 bases). Per the germline V gene, CDR1 is DFQATT and CDR2 is SNEGSKA (reference sequence). The V end lost 6 bases, the J end lost 6 bases, and 21 bases lay between the germline ends. CDR3 size: 15 residues. CDR3 amino acids: CSAEVGGGHVNEQFF. The DNA for the CDR3 is TGCAGTGCCGAAGTGGGGGGGGGGCATGTCAATGAGCAGTTCTTC.

This clonotype was counted ten times or more. The chain links TRBV24-1 to TRBJ1-2; no clear D. Germline V lookup: CDR1 KGHDR, CDR2 SFDVKD. The CDR3 covers 13 residues. Between the trimmed V and J ends, which lost 4 bases and 4 bases, there was a span of 9 bases. The CDR3 loop is CATSDPGSYGYTF. The CDR3 bases are TGTGCCACCAGTGACCCTGGATCCTATGGCTACACCTTC.

Worth noting for this clonotype: At one of its ends the junction is not consistent with the germline gene, which may arise from a read error. The chain couples TRBV11-2 to TRBJ1-1, with D possibly TRBD1 on 6 matching bases. The CDR3 sequence is 12 residues long. CDR1 and CDR2 (germline): SGHAT, FQNNGV. In nucleotides, the CDR3 is TGTGCCAGCAGCTTAGTTCGGGACACTCGGATCTTT. Translating gives CASSLVRDTRIF.

Concerning this clonotype: A clone one base away is much larger, so this may be a read error. Since no conserved phenylalanine or tryptophan closes the CDR3, a read error is the likely cause. The chain has TRBV11-2 and TRBJ2-5, with 7 nucleotides matching TRBD2. Germline V lookup: CDR1 SGHAT, CDR2 FQNNGV. Trimming took 5 bases from V and 5 from J; bases not matched to a gene: 8. CDR3 length: 14 amino acids. The CDR3 DNA is TGTGCCAGCAGCCGGACTAGACTTGGGGAGACCCAGTACCTC. This gives the protein CASSRTRLGETQYL.

V is TRBV10-3 and J is TRBJ1-5, with D hard to call. Germline assignment: CDR1 ENHRY and CDR2 SYGVKD. The V end was cut by 3 bases, the J end by 3 bases, with 9 bases between. The CDR3 runs 14 residues. As DNA, the CDR3 is TGTGCCATCAGTGATGGGCTGGTCAATCAGCCCCAGCATTTT. It yields the protein CAISDGLVNQPQHF.

This clonotype was counted between two and nine times. The conserved closing phenylalanine or tryptophan is absent in this CDR3, likely reflecting a read error. This chain uses TRBV6-1 with TRBJ2-7; D is uncertain. The V gene lost 0 bases and the J gene lost 9 bases, with 12 bases spanning the gap. The CDR3 extends over 13 amino acids. Germline lookup yields CDR1 MNHNS and CDR2 SASEGT. This CDR3 reads CASSEAGVFMQYS. CDR3 DNA sequence: TGTGCCAGCAGTGAAGCAGGAGTTTTTATGCAGTACTCC.

In its sample, this clonotype was seen many times. The genes are TRBV5-6 and TRBJ1-2; the D gene is possibly TRBD1 (6 bases). V lost 4 bases, J lost 5 bases, and 15 bases lay in between. Germline loops: CDR1 SGHDT, CDR2 YYEEEE. The CDR3 is 14 amino acids. This chain's CDR3 is CASSIMGQGYGYTF. Written as DNA, the CDR3 is TGTGCCAGCAGCATTATGGGACAAGGGTATGGCTACACCTTC.

Note on this clonotype: Being one base from a much bigger clone, this may be a read error. The CDR3 DNA sequence: TGCAGGGGGGCTCAGGCGGGGGCGGGTGAGCAGTTCTTC. The encoded protein is CRGAQAGAGEQFF. The chain uses TRBV24-1 and TRBJ2-1; either TRBD1 or TRBD2 may supply D (7 bases each). There are 13 residues in the CDR3. The germline gives CDR1 KGHDR, CDR2 SFDVKD.

The chain combines TRBV29-1 with TRBJ1-2, with 11 bases matching TRBD1. J gave up 2 bases and V 6 bases, and 2 bases lay outside the gene matches. The V gene's germline CDR1 is SQVTM and CDR2 ANQGSEA. CDR3 length: 13 amino acids. The CDR3 spells CSVGQGANYGYTF. CDR3 coding DNA: TGCAGCGTCGGACAGGGGGCAAACTATGGCTACACCTTC.

The chain couples TRBV9 to TRBJ1-1; no clear D gene. The V end was cut by 0 bases, the J end by 3 bases, with 9 bases between. The CDR3 extends over 14 amino acids. Germline-derived CDR1 and CDR2 are SGDLS and YYNGEE. CDR3 nucleotide sequence: TGTGCCAGCAGCGTAGTTAGGTCGTACACTGAAGCTTTCTTT. Translated, it gives CASSVVRSYTEAFF.

In this sample, this clonotype turned up many times. This rearrangement joins TRBV10-2 to TRBJ1-2; possibly TRBD1 for D (5 bases). Trimming shortened V by 7 bases and J by 4 bases, and 16 bases separated the two germline ends. CDR1 is WSHSY, CDR2 SAAADI, per germline. The CDR3 loop spans 14 amino acids. CDR3 nucleotide sequence: TGCGCCAGCACGCGGGACGGACTTTTCTATGGCTACACCTTC. It yields the protein CASTRDGLFYGYTF.

The chain uses TRBV30 and TRBJ2-5; D is ambiguous. Trimming pared 0 bases from V and 8 bases from J, leaving 16 bases between. The CDR3 consists of 14 residues. Germline V gene sequence: CDR1 GTSNPN, CDR2 SVGIG (reference sequence). The CDR3 DNA reads TGTGCCTGGAGTGTAAGCTACTTACTAAGAACCCAGTACTTC. Residues: CAWSVSYLLRTQYF. Complete variable domain (other parts from reference TRBV30 and TRBJ2-5): SQTIHQWPATLVQPVGSPLSLECTVEGTSNPNLYWYRQAAGRGLQLLFYSVGIGQISSEVPQNLSASRPQDRQFILSSKKLLLSDSGFYLCAWSVSYLLRTQYFGPGTRLLVL.

The chain employs TRBV29-1 and TRBJ1-3, with 8 bases identical to TRBD1. The CDR3 is 15 amino acids. CDR1 and CDR2 (germline): SQVTM, ANQGSEA. The CDR3: CSYPPDREGRNTIYF. CDR3 bases: TGCAGTTACCCGCCGGACAGGGAGGGCCGAAACACCATATATTTT. Filled out from reference TRBV29-1 and TRBJ1-3, the complete variable domain reads SAVISQKPSRDICQRGTSLTIQCQVDSQVTMMFWYRQQPGQSLTLIATANQGSEATYESGFVIDKFPISRPNLTFSTLTVSNMSPEDSSIYLCSYPPDREGRNTIYFGEGSWLTVV.

This clonotype was picked up many times. The chain combines TRBV2 with TRBJ2-2, with D possibly matching TRBD1 (7 bases). The CDR3 is 16 amino acids. Per the germline V gene, CDR1 is SNHLY and CDR2 is FYNNEI. The V end was cut by 8 bases, the J end by 2 bases, with 18 bases between. Here the CDR3 reads CASSPRGVLNTGELFF. The CDR3 DNA reads as TGTGCCAGCTCTCCCAGGGGGGTTTTAAACACCGGGGAGCTGTTTTTT.

The V call is TRBV9, the J call TRBJ1-2, with D maybe TRBD1 (6 bases). V was shortened by 3 bases and J by 7 bases, with 13 bases between the two germline ends. Per germline, CDR1 SGDLS and CDR2 YYNGEE. The CDR3 is 13 amino acids. Here the CDR3 reads CASSEGVGVGYTF. CDR3 DNA sequence: TGTGCCAGCAGCGAGGGGGTGGGGGTTGGCTACACCTTC.

The rearrangement links TRBV20-1 to TRBJ2-5; 11 positions match TRBD2. Germline V gene data show CDR1 as DFQATT and CDR2 as SNEGSKA (reference sequence). This CDR3 region has 14 residues. Trimming cost V 6 bases and J 5 bases; bases outside gene matches: 8. The CDR3 loop is CSAQIAGGPETQYF. The CDR3, as DNA: TGCAGTGCCCAAATAGCGGGAGGGCCTGAGACCCAGTACTTC.

The gene calls are TRBV24-1 and TRBJ1-1, with 7 nucleotides matching TRBD1. Germline CDR1 and CDR2: KGHDR and SFDVKD. Germline trimming cut 3 bases from V and 5 bases from J; bases unmatched to any gene: 5. The CDR3 runs 14 residues. In DNA, the CDR3 is TGTGCCACCAGTGATCCGACAGGGAGAACTGAAGCTTTCTTT. This codes for CATSDPTGRTEAFF.

Concerning this clonotype: No conserved phenylalanine or tryptophan is present at the end of the CDR3, so a read error is the likely explanation. No DNA is shown, since the ends of the CDR3 on it are uncertain; the CDR3 is the one TCRdb lists. The rearrangement uses TRBV7-9 and TRBJ1-1. Germline V gene sequence: CDR1 SEHNR, CDR2 FQNEAQ (reference sequence). Inclusive of both ends, the CDR3 amounts to 8 amino acids. This CDR3 reads CASSFGLG.

The gene calls are TRBV11-2 and TRBJ2-1, with 14 positions matching TRBD2. V gave up 4 bases and J gave up 6 bases; unmatched junction bases: 5. CDR1 is SGHAT, CDR2 FQNNGV, per germline. The CDR3 loop spans 16 amino acids. CDR3 in amino acids: CASSSGLAGGSNEQFF. The CDR3 coding sequence is TGTGCCAGCAGCTCTGGACTAGCGGGGGGTTCCAATGAGCAGTTCTTC.

The chain couples TRBV10-3 to TRBJ1-4, with 9 bases identical to TRBD1. Per germline, CDR1 ENHRY and CDR2 SYGVKD. Trimming at V came to 6 bases and at J to 8 bases, leaving 16 bases not matched to a gene. There are 17 residues in the CDR3. CDR3 sequence reads: CAIRYRGPTPLREKLFF. The CDR3 nucleotides are TGTGCCATCAGGTACAGGGGGCCCACCCCCCTTAGGGAAAAACTGTTTTTT.

The chain has TRBV10-1 and TRBJ1-2, with unresolved D. This CDR3 has 13 residues. V gave up 10 bases and J gave up 2 bases, with 14 bases separating them. Germline CDR1 WNHNN, CDR2 SYGVQD (reference sequence). CDR3 residues: CATASARNYGYTF. The DNA of the CDR3 is TGCGCCACAGCAAGCGCGCGGAACTATGGCTACACCTTC.

This clonotype was detected ten times or more. The chain employs TRBV19 and TRBJ2-3, with TRBD2 matching 13 bases. The length of the CDR3 is 18 residues. With 5 bases clipped from V and 5 bases from J, the junction kept 13 bases outside the gene matches. Germline V gene sequence: CDR1 LNHDA, CDR2 SQIVND (reference sequence). Here the CDR3 DNA reads TGTGCCAGTAGTTCCGGGAGACTAGCGGGGGGCCGTGGAGATACGCAGTATTTT. Its translation is CASSSGRLAGGRGDTQYF.

This chain connects TRBV2 to TRBJ2-1; 11 positions agree with TRBD2. V gave up 5 bases and J gave up 7 bases; unmatched junction bases: 4. CDR1 and CDR2 from the germline V gene are SNHLY and FYNNEI. The CDR3 is 14 amino acids. CDR3 sequence (DNA): TGTGCCAGCAGTATACTAGCGGGGGAGAATGAGCAGTTCTTC. Amino acid sequence: CASSILAGENEQFF. The variable domain in full, completed from reference TRBV2 and TRBJ2-1, reads EPEVTQTPSHQVTQMGQEVILRCVPISNHLYFYWYRQILGQKVEFLVSFYNNEISEKSEIFDDQFSVERPDGSNFTLKIRSTKLEDSAMYFCASSILAGENEQFFGPGTRLTVL.

V and J are TRBV2 and TRBJ2-5; D gene unclear. The V end was cut by 4 bases, the J end by 1 base, with 7 bases between. Germline values: CDR1 SNHLY, CDR2 FYNNEI. The CDR3 loop spans 13 amino acids. CDR3 loop: CASSVAVQETQYF. CDR3 in DNA: TGTGCCAGCAGTGTGGCAGTCCAAGAGACCCAGTACTTC. Drawing the rest from reference TRBV2 and TRBJ2-5, the complete variable domain is EPEVTQTPSHQVTQMGQEVILRCVPISNHLYFYWYRQILGQKVEFLVSFYNNEISEKSEIFDDQFSVERPDGSNFTLKIRSTKLEDSAMYFCASSVAVQETQYFGPGTRLLVL.